This T cell receptor (beta chain) came from a study of T cell repertoires in cytomegalovirus infection. TCRdb recomputed calls from the reads with MiXCR, one row per CDR3 protein. This sample has about 770,000 distinct CDR3 sequences, with almost 30% found just once. V was clipped by 0 bases and J by 1 base; unmatched bases: 10. The CDR3 covers 18 residues. In germline, CDR1 is LGHNA, CDR2 YSLEER. As regards this clonotype: The target antigen is unknown.

The chain links TRBV4-3 to TRBJ2-3, with 7 bases fitting TRBD1. This sequence originates from a human donor in good health (CMV status not recorded). Some clones in this sample may be carry-over from other donors' samples. The material sequenced was cultured CD8+ T cells from PBMCs, taken from culture after CMV antigen stimulation. The CDR3 DNA is TGCGCCAGCAGCCAAGATAACCCACCCACAGGGGGCACAGATACGCAGTATTTT. This translates into CASSQDNPPTGGTDTQYF.